This T cell receptor beta chain was sequenced during a study of shared clonotypes between healthy human individuals. On this clone: Antigen: not known.

Study-level findings and limits: Approximately 5% was the fraction of naive CD4 clonotypes found shared across several donors.

The assay was immunoSEQ multiplex PCR, and TCRdb's table has in-frame clones only and misses some. The sample shows 2 million to 2.5 million clones, 85% to 95% of them seen only once. The CDR3 consists of 14 residues. The V gene lost 11 bases and the J gene lost 0 bases, with 14 bases spanning the gap. Germline-derived CDR1 and CDR2 are MDHEN and SYDVKM. The sample consisted of naive CD4+ T cells from PBMCs. Subset given: CD45RA+ positively selected. The TCR comes from a man in his late teens or twenties in good health. Some clones in this sample may be carry-over from other donors' samples. The gene calls are TRBV28 and TRBJ1-3; D gene ambiguous. The CDR3 is CAASRSLSGNTIYF. As DNA, the CDR3 is TGTGCCGCCTCTCGGTCGCTCTCTGGAAACACCATATATTTT. Full variable domain (outside the CDR3, taken from reference TRBV28 and TRBJ1-3): DVKVTQSSRYLVKRTGEKVFLECVQDMDHENMFWYRQDPGLGLRLIYFSYDVKMKEKGDIPEGYSVSREKKERFSLILESASTNQTSMYLCAASRSLSGNTIYFGEGSWLTVV.